This T cell receptor (beta chain) originates from a study of response to subunit inactivated influenza vaccine. Study-level results: Each seasonal influenza vaccination recruits few new T cells, the authors suggested.

From the RT-PCR reads, TCRdb called clonotypes with MiXCR, one entry per CDR3 protein. The profile shows 500,000 or so distinct CDR3 sequences, approximately 16% of them singletons. Regarding this clonotype: Its cognate antigen is unknown. A much bigger clone sits one base away, suggesting this may be a read error.

This TCR came from a man aged 50 to 69 who received an inactivated influenza vaccine. The sample here was CD4+ T cells sorted from PBMCs, taken about 24 months after vaccination.

CDR3 residues: CSVRRAADQPRHF. DNA of the CDR3: TGCAGCGTTCGCCGTGCGGCTGATCAGCCCCGGCATTTT. This chain uses TRBV29-1 with TRBJ1-5; no reliable D call. CDR1 is SQVTM, CDR2 ANQGSEA, per germline. CDR3 size: 13 residues.